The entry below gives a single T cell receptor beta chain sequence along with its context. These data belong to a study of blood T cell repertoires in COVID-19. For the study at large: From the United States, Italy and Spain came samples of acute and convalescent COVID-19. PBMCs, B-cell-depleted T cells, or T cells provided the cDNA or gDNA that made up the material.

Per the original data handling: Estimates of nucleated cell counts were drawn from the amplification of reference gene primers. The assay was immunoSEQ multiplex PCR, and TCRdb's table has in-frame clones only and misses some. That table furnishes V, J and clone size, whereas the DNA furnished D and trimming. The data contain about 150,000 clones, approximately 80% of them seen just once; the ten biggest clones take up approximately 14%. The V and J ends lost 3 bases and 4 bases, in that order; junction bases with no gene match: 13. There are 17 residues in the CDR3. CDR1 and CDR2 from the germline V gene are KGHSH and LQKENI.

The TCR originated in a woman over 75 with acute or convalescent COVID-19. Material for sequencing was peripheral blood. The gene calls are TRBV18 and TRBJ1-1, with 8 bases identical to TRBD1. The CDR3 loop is CASSPLTDRAGATEAFF. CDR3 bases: TGTGCCAGCTCACCTCTCACGGACAGGGCGGGAGCCACTGAAGCTTTCTTT. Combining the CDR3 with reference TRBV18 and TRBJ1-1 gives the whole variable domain NAGVMQNPRHLVRRRGQEARLRCSPMKGHSHVYWYRQLPEEGLKFMVYLQKENIIDESGMPKERFSAEFPKEGPSILRIQQVVRGDSAAYFCASSPLTDRAGATEAFFGQGTRLTVV.